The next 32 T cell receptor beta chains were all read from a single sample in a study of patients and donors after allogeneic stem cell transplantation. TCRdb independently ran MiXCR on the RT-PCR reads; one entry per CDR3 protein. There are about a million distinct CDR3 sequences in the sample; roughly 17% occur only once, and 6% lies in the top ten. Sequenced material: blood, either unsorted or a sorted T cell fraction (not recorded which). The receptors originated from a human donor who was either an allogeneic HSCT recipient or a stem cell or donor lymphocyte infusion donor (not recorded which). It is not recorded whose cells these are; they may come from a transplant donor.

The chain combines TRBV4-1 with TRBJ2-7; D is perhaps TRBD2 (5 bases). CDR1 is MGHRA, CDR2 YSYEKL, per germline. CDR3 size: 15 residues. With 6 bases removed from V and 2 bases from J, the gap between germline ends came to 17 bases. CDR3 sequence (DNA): TGCGCCAGCAGTCACCCCGCGGGCCGGACCTACGAGCAGTACTTC. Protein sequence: CASSHPAGRTYEQYF.

CDR3 nucleotide sequence: TGTGCCACCAGCAGTGGGGGTTGGGAGACCCAGTACTTC. The encoded protein is CATSSGGWETQYF. The chain uses TRBV15 and TRBJ2-5; D is tentatively TRBD1 or TRBD2 (5 bases each). The CDR3 spans 13 residues. Trimming left V 3 bases short and J 5 bases short, with 10 bases between. Germline V gene data show CDR1 as LNHNV and CDR2 as YYDKDF (reference sequence).

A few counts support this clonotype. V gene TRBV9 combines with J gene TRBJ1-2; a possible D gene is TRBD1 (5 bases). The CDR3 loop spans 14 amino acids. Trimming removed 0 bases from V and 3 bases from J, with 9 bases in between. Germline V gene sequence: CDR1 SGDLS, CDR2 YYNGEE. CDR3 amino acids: CASSVAGTDYGYTF. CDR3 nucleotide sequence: TGTGCCAGCAGCGTAGCCGGGACCGACTATGGCTACACCTTC.

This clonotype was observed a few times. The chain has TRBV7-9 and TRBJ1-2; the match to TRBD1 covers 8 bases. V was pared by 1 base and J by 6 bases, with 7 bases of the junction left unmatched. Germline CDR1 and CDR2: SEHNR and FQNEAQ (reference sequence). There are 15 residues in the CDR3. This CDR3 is CASSLGSSGGNGYTF. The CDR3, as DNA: TGTGCCAGCAGCTTAGGGTCGTCAGGGGGCAATGGCTACACCTTC. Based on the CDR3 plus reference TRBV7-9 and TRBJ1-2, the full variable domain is DTGVSQNPRHKITKRGQNVTFRCDPISEHNRLYWYRQTLGQGPEFLTYFQNEAQLEKSRLLSDRFSAERPKGSFSTLEIQRTEQGDSAMYLCASSLGSSGGNGYTFGSGTRLTVV.

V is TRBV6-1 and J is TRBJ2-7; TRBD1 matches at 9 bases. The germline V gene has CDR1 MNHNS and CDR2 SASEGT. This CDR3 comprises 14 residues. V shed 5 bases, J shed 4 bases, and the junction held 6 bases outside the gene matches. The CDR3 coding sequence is TGTGCCAGCAGTACAGGGGACAGGGCATACGAGCAGTACTTC. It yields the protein CASSTGDRAYEQYF.

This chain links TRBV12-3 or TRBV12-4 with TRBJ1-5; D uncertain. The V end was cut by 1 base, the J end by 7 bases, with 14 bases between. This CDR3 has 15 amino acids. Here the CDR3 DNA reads TGTGCCAGCAGTTTAGGGACTGGTCTCGGGCAGCCCCAGCATTTT. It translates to CASSLGTGLGQPQHF.

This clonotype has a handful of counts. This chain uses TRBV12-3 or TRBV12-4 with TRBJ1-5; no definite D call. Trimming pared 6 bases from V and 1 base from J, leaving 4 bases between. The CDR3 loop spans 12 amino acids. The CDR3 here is CASRISNQPQHF. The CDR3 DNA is TGTGCCAGCAGGATAAGCAATCAGCCCCAGCATTTT.

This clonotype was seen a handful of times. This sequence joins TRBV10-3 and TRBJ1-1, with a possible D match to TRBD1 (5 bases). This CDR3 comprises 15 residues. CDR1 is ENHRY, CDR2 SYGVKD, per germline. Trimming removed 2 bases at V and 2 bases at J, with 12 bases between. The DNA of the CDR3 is TGTGCCATCAGTGAGAAAGAGGGGAGAAACACTGAAGCTTTCTTT. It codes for CAISEKEGRNTEAFF.

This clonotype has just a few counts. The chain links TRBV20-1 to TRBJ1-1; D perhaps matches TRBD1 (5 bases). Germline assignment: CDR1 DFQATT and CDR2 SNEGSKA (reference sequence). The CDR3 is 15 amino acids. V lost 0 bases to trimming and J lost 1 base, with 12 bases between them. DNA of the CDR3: TGCAGTGCTAGAGAATCTACAGGAAAGAACACTGAAGCTTTCTTT. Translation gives CSARESTGKNTEAFF.

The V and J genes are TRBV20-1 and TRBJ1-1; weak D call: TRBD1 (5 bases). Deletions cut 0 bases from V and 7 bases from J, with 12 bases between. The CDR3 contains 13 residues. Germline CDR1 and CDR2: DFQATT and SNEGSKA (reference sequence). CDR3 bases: TGCAGTGCTAGAGACCCGGACAAGGGTGAAGCTTTCTTT. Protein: CSARDPDKGEAFF.

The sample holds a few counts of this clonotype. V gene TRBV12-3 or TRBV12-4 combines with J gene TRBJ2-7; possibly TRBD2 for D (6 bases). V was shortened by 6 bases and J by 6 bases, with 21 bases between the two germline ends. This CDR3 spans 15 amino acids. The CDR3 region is CASSPDRASRGEQYF. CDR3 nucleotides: TGTGCCAGCAGCCCGGACCGGGCCTCGCGGGGCGAGCAGTACTTC.

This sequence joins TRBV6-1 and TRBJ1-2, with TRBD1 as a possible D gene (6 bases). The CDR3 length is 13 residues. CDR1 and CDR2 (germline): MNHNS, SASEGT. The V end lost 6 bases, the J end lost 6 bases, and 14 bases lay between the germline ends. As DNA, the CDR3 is TGTGCCAGCAGCCGGGACAAGGTGGATGGCTACACCTTC. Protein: CASSRDKVDGYTF.

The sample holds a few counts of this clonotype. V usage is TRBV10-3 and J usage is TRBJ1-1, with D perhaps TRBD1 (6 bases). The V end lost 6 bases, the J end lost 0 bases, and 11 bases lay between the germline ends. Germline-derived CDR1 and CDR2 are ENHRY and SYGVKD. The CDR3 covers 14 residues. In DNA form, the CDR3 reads TGTGCCATCAGGGGAACAGGGATGAACACTGAAGCTTTCTTT. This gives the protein CAIRGTGMNTEAFF.

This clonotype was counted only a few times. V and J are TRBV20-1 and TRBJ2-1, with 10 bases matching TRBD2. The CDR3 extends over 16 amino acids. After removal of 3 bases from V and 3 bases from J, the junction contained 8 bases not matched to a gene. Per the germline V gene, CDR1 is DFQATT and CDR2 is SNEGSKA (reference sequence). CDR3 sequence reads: CSASVSGRADYNEQFF. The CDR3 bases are TGCAGTGCTAGTGTGAGCGGGAGGGCCGACTACAATGAGCAGTTCTTC.

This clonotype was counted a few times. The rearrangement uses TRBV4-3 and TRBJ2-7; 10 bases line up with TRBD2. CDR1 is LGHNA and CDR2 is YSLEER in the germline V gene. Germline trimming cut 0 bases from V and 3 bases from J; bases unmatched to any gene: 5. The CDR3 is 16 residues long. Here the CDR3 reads CASSQDPTSGFYEQYF. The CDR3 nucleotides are TGCGCCAGCAGCCAAGATCCGACTAGCGGGTTCTACGAGCAGTACTTC.

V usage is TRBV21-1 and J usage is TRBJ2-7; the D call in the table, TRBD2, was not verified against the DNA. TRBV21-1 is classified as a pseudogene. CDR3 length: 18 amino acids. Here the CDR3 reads CASSKKSGERRRSYEQYF. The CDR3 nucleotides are TGTGCCAGCAGCAAAAAAAGCGGGGAGAGGAGACGCTCCTACGAGCAGTACTTC.

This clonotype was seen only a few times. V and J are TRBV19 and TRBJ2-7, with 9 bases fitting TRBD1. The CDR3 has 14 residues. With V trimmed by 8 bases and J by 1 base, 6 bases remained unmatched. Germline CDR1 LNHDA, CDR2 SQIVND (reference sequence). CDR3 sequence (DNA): TGTGCCAGTCGATCACAGGGGGCTTCCTACGAGCAGTACTTC. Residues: CASRSQGASYEQYF.

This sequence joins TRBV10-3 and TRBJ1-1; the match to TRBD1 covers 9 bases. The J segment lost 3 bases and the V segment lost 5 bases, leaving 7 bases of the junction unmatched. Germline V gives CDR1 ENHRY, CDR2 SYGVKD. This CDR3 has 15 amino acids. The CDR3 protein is CAISPHRDRDTEAFF. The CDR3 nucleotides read TGTGCCATCAGTCCGCACCGGGACAGGGACACTGAAGCTTTCTTT.

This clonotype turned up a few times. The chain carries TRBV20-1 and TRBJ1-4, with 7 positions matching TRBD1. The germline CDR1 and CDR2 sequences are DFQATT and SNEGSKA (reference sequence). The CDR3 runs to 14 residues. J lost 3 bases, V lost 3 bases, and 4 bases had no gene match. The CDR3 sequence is CSARDRLSNEKLFF. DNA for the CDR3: TGCAGTGCTAGGGACAGGCTATCTAATGAAAAACTGTTTTTT.

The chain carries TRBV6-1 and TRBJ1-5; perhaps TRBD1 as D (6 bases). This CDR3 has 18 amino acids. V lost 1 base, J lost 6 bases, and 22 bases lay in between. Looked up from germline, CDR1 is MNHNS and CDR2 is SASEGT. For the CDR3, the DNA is TGTGCCAGCAGTGAAGACGGGTTTGTTGGGACAAAAGGTCAGCCCCAGCATTTT. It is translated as CASSEDGFVGTKGQPQHF.

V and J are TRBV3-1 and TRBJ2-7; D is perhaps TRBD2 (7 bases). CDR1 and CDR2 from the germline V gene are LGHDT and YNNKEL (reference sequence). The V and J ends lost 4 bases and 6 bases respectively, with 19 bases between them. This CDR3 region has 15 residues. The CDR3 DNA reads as TGTGCCAGCAGCCGAGCCACAGGGAGGGGATCCGAGCAGTACTTC. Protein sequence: CASSRATGRGSEQYF.

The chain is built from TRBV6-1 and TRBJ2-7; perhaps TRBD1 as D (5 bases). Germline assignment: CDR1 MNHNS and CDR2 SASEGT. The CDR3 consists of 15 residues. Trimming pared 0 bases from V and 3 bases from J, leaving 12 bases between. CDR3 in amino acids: CASSEAVGPFYEQYF. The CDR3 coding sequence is TGTGCCAGCAGTGAAGCTGTGGGGCCTTTCTACGAGCAGTACTTC.

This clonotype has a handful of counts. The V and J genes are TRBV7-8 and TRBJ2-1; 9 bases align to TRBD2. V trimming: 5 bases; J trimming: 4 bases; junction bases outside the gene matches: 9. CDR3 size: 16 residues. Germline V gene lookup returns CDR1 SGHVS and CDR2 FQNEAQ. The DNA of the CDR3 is TGTGCCAGCAGCCCCATGGGGGCGGGGGGGTACAATGAGCAGTTCTTC. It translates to CASSPMGAGGYNEQFF. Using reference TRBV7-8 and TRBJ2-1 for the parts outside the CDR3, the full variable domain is GAGVSQSPRYKVAKRGQDVALRCDPISGHVSLFWYQQALGQGPEFLTYFQNEAQLDKSGLPSDRFFAERPEGSVSTLKIQRTQQEDSAVYLCASSPMGAGGYNEQFFGPGTRLTVL.

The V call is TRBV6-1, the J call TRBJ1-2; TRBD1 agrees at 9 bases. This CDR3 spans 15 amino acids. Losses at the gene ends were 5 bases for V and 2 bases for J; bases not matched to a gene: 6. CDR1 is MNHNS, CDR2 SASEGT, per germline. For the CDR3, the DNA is TGTGCCAGCAGTACCTTCACAGGGGGCAACTATGGCTACACCTTC. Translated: CASSTFTGGNYGYTF.

The CDR3 nucleotides read TGTGCCAGCAGCCAAGATAGACCTAGCGGGACCCTAATACAGAATCTCTACGAGCAGTACTTC. Protein: CASSQDRPSGTLIQNLYEQYF. This chain links TRBV3-1 with TRBJ2-7; TRBD2 agrees at 9 bases. There are 21 residues in the CDR3. Unmatched junction bases numbered 21, after V lost 0 bases and J lost 3 bases. CDR1 and CDR2 (germline): LGHDT, YNNKEL (reference sequence).

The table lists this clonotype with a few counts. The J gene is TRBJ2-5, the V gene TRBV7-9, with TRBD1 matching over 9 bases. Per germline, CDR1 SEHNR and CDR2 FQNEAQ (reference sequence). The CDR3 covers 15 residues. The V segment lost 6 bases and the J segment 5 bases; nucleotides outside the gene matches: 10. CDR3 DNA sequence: TGTGCCAGCAGTAGGGGAACAGGGGGCGGCGAGACCCAGTACTTC. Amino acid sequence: CASSRGTGGGETQYF.

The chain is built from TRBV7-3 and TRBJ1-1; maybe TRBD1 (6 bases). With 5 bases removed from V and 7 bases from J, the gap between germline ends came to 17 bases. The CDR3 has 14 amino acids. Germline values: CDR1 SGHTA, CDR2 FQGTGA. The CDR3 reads CASSPPGQGGEAFF. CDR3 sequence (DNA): TGTGCCAGCAGCCCCCCCGGACAAGGGGGTGAAGCTTTCTTT.

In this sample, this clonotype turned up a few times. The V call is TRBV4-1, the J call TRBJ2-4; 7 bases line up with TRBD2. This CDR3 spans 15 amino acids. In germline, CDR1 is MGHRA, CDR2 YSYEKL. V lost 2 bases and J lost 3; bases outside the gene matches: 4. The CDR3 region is CASSQLAVGKNIQYF. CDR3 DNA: TGCGCCAGCAGCCAACTAGCGGTGGGCAAAAACATTCAGTACTTC.

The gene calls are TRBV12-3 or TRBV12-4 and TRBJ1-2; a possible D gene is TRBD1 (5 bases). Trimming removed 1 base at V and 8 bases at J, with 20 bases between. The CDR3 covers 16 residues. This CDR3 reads CASSLGGQGWYLGYTF. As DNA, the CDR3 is TGTGCCAGCAGTTTAGGGGGTCAGGGATGGTATTTGGGCTACACCTTC.

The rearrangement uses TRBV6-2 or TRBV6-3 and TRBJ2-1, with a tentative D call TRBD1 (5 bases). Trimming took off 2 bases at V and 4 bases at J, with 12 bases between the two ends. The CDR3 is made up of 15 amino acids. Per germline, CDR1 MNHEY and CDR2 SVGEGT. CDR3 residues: CASSYISDRYNEQFF. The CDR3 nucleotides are TGTGCCAGCAGTTACATATCCGACAGATACAATGAGCAGTTCTTC.

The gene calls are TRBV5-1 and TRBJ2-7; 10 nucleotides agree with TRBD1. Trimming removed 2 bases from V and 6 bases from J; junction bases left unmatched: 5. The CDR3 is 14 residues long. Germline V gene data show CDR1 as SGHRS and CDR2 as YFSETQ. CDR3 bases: TGCGCCAGCAGCTTCCAAAGGGACAGGGGCGAGCAGTACTTC. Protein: CASSFQRDRGEQYF.

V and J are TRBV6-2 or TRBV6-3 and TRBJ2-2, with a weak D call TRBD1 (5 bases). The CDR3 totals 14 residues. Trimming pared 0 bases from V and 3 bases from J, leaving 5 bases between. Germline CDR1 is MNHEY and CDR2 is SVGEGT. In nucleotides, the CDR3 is TGTGCCAGCAGTTACTCAGGGGACACCGGGGAGCTGTTTTTT. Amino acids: CASSYSGDTGELFF.